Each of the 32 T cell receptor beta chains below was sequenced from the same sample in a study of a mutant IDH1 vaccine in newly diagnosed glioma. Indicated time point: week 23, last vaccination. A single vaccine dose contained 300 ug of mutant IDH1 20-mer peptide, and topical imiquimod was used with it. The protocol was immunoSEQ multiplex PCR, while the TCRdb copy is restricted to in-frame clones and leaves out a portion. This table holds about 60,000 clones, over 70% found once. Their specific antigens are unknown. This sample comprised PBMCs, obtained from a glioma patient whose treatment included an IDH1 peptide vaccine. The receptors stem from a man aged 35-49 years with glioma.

The CDR3 here is CATQRTSVETQYF. CDR3 nucleotides: TGTGCCACCCAACGGACTAGCGTGGAGACCCAGTACTTC. V usage is TRBV6-6 and J usage is TRBJ2-5, with 9 nucleotides matching TRBD2. The CDR3 contains 13 residues. Per germline, CDR1 MNHNY and CDR2 SVGAGI (reference sequence). V was pared by 10 bases and J by 5 bases, with 8 bases of the junction left unmatched.

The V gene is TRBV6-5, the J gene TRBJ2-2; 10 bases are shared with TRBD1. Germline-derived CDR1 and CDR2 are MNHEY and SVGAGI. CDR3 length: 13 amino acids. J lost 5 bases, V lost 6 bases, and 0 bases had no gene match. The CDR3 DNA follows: TGTGCCAGCAGGGACAGGGGGACCGGGGAGCTGTTTTTT. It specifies CASRDRGTGELFF.

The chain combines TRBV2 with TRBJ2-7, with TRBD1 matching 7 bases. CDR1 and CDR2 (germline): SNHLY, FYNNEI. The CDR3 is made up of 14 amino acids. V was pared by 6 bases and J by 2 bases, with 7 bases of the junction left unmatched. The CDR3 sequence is CASRGGPRAYEQYF. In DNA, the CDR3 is TGTGCCAGCAGAGGGGGCCCCAGGGCCTACGAGCAGTACTTC.

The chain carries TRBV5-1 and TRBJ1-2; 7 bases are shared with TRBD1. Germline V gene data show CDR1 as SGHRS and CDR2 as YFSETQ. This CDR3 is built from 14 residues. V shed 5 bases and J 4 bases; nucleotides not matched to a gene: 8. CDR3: CASSTTGTAYGYTF. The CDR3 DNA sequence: TGCGCCAGCAGTACGACCGGGACAGCCTATGGCTACACCTTC. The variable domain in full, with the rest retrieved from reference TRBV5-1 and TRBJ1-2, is KAGVTQTPRYLIKTRGQQVTLSCSPISGHRSVSWYQQTPGQGLQFLFEYFSETQRNKGNFPGRFSGRQFSNSRSEMNVSTLELGDSALYLCASSTTGTAYGYTFGSGTRLTVV.

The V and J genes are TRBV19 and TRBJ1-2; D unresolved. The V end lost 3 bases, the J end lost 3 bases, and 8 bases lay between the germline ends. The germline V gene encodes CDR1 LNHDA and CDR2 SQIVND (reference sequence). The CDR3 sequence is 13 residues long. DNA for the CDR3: TGTGCCAGTAGTATTAAAGGGTACTATGGCTACACCTTC. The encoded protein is CASSIKGYYGYTF.

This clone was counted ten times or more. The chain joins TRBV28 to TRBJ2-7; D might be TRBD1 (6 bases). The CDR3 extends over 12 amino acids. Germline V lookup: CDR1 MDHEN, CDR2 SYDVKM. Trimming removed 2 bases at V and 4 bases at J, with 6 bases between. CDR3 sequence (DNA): TGTGCCAGCAGTTTAACAGGGTACGAGCAGTACTTC. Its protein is CASSLTGYEQYF.

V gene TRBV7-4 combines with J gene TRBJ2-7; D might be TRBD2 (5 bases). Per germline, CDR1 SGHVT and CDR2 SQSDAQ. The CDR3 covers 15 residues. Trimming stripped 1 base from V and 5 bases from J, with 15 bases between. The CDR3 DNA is TGTGCCAGCAGCTTAGAAGGCCTAGCCTCACACGAGCAGTACTTC. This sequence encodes CASSLEGLASHEQYF.

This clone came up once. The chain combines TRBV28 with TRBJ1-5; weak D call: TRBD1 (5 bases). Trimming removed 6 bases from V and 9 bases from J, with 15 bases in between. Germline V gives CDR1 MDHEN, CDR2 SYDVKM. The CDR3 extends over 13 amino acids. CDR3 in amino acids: CASRGQGLRPQHF. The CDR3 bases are TGTGCCAGCAGAGGGCAGGGCTTGAGGCCCCAGCATTTT.

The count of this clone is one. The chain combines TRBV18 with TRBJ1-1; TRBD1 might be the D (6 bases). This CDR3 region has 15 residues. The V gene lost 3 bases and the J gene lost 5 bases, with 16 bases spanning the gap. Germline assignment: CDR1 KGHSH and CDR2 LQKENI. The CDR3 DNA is TGTGCCAGCTCACCGGGGGGGGGCTCGAGGACTGAAGCTTTCTTT. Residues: CASSPGGGSRTEAFF.

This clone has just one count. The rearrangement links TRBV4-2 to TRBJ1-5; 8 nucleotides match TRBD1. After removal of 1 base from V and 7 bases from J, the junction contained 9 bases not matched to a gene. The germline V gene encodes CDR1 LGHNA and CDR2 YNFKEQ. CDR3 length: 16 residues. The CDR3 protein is CASSQGGWTGKQPQHF. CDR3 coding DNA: TGTGCCAGCAGCCAAGGTGGGTGGACAGGGAAACAGCCCCAGCATTTT.

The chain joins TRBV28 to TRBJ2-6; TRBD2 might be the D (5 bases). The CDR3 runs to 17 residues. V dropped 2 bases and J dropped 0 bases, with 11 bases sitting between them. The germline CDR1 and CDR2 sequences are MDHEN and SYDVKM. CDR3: CASSLREGRSGANVLTF. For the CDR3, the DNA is TGTGCCAGCAGTTTAAGAGAGGGTCGCTCTGGGGCCAACGTCCTGACTTTC.

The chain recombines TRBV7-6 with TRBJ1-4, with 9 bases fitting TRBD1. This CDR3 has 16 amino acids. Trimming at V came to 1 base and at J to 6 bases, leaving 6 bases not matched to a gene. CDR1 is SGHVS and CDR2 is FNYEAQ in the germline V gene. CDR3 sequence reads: CASSLGNRGLDEKLFF. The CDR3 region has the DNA TGTGCCAGCAGCTTAGGGAACAGGGGGCTTGATGAAAAACTGTTTTTT.

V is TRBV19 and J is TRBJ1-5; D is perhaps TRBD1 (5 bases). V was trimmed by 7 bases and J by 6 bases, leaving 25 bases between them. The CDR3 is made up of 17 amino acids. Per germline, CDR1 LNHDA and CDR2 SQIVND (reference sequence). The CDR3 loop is CASTRGRGSGVSQPQHF. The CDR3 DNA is TGTGCCAGTACTAGAGGGAGGGGCTCTGGGGTTAGTCAGCCCCAGCATTTT.

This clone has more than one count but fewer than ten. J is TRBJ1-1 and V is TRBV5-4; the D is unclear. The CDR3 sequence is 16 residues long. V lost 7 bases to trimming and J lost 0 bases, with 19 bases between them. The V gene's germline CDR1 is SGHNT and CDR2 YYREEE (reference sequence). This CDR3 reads CASFAGAPDMNTEAFF. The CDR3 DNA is TGTGCCAGCTTTGCTGGAGCGCCCGATATGAACACTGAAGCTTTCTTT.

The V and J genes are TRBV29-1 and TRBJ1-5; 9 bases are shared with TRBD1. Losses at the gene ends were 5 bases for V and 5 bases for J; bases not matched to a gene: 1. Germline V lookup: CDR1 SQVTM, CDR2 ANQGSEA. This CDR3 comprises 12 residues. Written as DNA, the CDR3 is TGCAGCGTTAGGACAGGGGATCAGCCCCAGCATTTT. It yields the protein CSVRTGDQPQHF.

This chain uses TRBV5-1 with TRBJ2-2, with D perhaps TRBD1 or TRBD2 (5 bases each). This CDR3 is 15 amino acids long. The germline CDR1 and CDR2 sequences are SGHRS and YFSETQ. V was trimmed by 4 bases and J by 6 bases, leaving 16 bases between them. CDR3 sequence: CASSTNGGSPGELFF. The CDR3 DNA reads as TGCGCCAGCAGCACAAATGGGGGATCCCCCGGGGAGCTGTTTTTT.

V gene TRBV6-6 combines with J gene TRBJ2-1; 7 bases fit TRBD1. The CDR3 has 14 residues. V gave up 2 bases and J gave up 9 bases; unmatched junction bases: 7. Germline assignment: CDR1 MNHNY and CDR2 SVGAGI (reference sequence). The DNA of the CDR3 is TGTGCCAGCAGTTACACCTCGACAGGGCTTGAGCAGTTCTTC. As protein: CASSYTSTGLEQFF.

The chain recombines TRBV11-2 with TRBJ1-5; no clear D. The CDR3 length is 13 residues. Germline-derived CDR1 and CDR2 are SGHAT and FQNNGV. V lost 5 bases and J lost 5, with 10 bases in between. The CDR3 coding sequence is TGTGCCAGCAGCACCACGCCCGATCAGCCCCAGCATTTT. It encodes CASSTTPDQPQHF.

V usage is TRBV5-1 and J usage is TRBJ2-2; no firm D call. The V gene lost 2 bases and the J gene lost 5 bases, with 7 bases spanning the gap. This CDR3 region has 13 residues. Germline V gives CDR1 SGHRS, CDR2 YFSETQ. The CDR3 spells CASSFLATGELFF. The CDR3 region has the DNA TGCGCCAGCAGCTTTCTGGCGACCGGGGAGCTGTTTTTT.

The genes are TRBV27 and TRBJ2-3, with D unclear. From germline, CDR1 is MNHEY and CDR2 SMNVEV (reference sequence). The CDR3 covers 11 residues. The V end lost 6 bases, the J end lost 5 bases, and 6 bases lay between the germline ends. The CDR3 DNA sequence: TGTGCCAGCAGGGCCGGAGATACGCAGTATTTT. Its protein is CASRAGDTQYF.

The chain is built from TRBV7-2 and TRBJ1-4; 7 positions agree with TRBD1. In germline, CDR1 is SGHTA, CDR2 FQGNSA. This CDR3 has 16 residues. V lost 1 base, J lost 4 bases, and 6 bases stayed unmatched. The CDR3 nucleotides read TGTGCCAGCAGCTTAGACAAGGACAGGATTAATGAAAAACTGTTTTTT. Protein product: CASSLDKDRINEKLFF.

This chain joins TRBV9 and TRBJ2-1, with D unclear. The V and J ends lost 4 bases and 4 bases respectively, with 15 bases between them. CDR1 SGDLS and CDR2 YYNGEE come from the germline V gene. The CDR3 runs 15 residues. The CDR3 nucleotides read TGTGCCAGCAGCCCGACTGGCGTCCATTACAATGAGCAGTTCTTC. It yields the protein CASSPTGVHYNEQFF.

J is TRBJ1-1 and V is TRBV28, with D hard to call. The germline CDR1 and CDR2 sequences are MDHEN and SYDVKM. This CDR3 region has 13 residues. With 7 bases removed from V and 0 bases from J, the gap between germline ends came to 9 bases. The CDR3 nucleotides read TGTGCCAGCATCGGGCATATGAACACTGAAGCTTTCTTT. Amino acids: CASIGHMNTEAFF.

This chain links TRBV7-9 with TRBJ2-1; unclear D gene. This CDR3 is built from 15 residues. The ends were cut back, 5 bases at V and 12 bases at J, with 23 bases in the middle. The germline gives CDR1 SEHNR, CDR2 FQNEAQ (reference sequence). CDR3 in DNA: TGTGCCAGCAGCCCTACCTCCCTAGTTATCGGAGCGCAGTTCTTC. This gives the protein CASSPTSLVIGAQFF.

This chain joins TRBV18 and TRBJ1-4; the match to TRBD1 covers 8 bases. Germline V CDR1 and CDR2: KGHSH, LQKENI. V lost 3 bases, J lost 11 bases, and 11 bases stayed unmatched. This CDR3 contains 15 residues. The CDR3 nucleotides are TGTGCCAGCTCACCGGACAGGGTGTTTTCAGAGAAACTGTTTTTT. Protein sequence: CASSPDRVFSEKLFF.

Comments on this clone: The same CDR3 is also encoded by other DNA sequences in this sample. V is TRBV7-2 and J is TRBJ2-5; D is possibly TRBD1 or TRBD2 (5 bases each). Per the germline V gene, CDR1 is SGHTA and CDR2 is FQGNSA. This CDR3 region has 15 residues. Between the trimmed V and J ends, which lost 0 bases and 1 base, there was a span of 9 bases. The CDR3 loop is CASSLASGTQETQYF. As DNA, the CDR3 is TGTGCCAGCAGCTTAGCGTCTGGGACCCAAGAGACCCAGTACTTC.

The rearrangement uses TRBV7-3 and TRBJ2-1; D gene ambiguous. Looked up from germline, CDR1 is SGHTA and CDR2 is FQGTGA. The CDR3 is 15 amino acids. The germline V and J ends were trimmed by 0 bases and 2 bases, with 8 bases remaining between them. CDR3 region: CASSLTLPAYNEQFF. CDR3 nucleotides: TGTGCCAGCAGCTTAACACTACCCGCCTACAATGAGCAGTTCTTC.

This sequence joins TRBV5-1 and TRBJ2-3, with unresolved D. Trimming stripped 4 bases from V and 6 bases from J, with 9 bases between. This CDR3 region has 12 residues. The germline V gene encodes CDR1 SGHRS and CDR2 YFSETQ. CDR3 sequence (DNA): TGCGCCAGCAGCCTGGCCGAGGATACGCAGTATTTT. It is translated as CASSLAEDTQYF.

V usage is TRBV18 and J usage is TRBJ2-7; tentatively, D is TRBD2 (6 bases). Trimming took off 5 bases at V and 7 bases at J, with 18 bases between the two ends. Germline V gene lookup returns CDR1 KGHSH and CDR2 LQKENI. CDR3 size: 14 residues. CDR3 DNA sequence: TGTGCCAGCTCAGAAACCGGGACTCCGAGGGAGCAGTACTTC. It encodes CASSETGTPREQYF.

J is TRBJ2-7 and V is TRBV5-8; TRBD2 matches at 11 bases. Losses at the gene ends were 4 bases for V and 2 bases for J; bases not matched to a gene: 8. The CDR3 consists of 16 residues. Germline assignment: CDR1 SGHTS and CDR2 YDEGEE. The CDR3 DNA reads TGTGCCAGCAGCAAGGCCGGGACTAGCGGACCCTACGAGCAGTACTTC. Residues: CASSKAGTSGPYEQYF.

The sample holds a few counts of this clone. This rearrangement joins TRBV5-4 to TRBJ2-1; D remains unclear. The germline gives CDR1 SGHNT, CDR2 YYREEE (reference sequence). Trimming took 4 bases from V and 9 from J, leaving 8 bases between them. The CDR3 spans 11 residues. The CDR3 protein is CASSQQGEQFF. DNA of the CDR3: TGTGCCAGCAGCCAACAAGGTGAGCAGTTCTTC. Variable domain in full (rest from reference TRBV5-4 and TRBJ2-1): ETGVTQSPTHLIKTRGQQVTLRCSSQSGHNTVSWYQQALGQGPQFIFQYYREEENGRGNFPPRFSGLQFPNYSSELNVNALELDDSALYLCASSQQGEQFFGPGTRLTVL.

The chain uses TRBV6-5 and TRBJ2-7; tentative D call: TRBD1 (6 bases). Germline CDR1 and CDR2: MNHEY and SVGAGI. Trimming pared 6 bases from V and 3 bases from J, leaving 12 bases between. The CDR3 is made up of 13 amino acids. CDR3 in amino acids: CASSYGQNYEQYF. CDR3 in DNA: TGTGCCAGCAGCTACGGACAGAACTACGAGCAGTACTTC.